These T cell receptor beta chains were read from a single sample in a study of T cells in tumors after PD-1 blockade. Produced via immunoSEQ multiplex PCR; TCRdb's table is partial and in-frame only. The repertoire holds 55,000 to 70,000 clones, about four fifths seen once, with over 10% in the top ten. The input for sequencing was PBMCs, taken before anti-PD-1 treatment. All receptors derive from a human donor with basal cell carcinoma. CDR3s include the opening cysteine and the closing phenylalanine or tryptophan. The order of the fields is clone size, D gene, J gene, CDR3 length, V gene, CDR3 DNA, CDR3 protein. D genes are given only for firm matches. Expanded clones are given a class, and other clones once, few, many or no size at all.

NA | NA | TRBJ1-1 | 11 | TRBV20-1 | TGCAGTGCTCTGGGGGACACTGAAGCTTTCTTT | CSALGDTEAFF
NA | NA | TRBJ1-2 | 14 | TRBV3-1/TRBV3-2 | TGTGCCAGCAGCCAAGTGCGGGGAATGGGTGGCTACACCTTC | CASSQVRGMGGYTF
NA | NA | TRBJ1-1 | 14 | TRBV3-1/TRBV3-2 | TGTGCCAGCAGCCAAGGGCGGGGTTGGACTGAAGCTTTCTTT | CASSQGRGWTEAFF
few | TRBD1 | TRBJ1-5 | 14 | TRBV18 | TGTGCCAGCTCACAGACAGGGCGGGTACAGCCCCAGCATTTT | CASSQTGRVQPQHF
few | NA | TRBJ2-5 | 11 | TRBV7-9 | TGTGCCAGCAGCGAGGTGGAGACCCAGTACTTC | CASSEVETQYF
NA | NA | TRBJ1-4 | 14 | TRBV19 | TGTGCCAGTAGTACCTTAGGAAGGGGTGAAAAACTGTTTTTT | CASSTLGRGEKLFF
NA | TRBD1 | TRBJ1-1 | 16 | TRBV29-1 | TGCAGCGCCTCTAGACAGGGTTTTCCCATGAACACTGAAGCTTTCTTT | CSASRQGFPMNTEAFF
NA | NA | TRBJ1-1 | 12 | TRBV3-1/TRBV3-2 | TGTGCCAGCAGCCAAGAACCGCAGGTAGCTTTCTTT | CASSQEPQVAFF
NA | NA | TRBJ1-1 | 15 | TRBV5-1 | TGCGCCAGCAGCTTGGCCCCAGAGGGCTGGACTGAAGCTTTCTTT | CASSLAPEGWTEAFF
NA | NA | TRBJ1-1 | 14 | TRBV19 | TGTGCCAGTAACCCTCAGGGGCTGAACACTGAAGCTTTCTTT | CASNPQGLNTEAFF